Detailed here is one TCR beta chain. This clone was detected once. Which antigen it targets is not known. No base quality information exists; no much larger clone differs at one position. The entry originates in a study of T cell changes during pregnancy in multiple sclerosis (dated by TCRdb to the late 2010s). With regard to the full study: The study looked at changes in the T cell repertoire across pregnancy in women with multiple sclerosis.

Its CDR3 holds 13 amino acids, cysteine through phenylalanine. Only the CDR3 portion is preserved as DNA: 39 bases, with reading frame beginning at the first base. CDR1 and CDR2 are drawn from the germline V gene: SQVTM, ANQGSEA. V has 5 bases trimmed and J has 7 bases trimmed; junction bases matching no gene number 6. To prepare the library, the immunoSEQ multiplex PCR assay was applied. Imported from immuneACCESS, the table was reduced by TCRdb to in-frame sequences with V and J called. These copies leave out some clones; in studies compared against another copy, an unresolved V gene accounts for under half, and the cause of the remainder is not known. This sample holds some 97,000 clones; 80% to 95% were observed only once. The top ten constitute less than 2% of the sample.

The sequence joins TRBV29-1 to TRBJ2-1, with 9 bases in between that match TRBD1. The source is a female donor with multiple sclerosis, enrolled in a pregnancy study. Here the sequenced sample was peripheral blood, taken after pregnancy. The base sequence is TGCAGCGTTAAAAGACAGGGGGAGAATGAGCAGTTCTTC. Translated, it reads CSVKRQGENEQFF.